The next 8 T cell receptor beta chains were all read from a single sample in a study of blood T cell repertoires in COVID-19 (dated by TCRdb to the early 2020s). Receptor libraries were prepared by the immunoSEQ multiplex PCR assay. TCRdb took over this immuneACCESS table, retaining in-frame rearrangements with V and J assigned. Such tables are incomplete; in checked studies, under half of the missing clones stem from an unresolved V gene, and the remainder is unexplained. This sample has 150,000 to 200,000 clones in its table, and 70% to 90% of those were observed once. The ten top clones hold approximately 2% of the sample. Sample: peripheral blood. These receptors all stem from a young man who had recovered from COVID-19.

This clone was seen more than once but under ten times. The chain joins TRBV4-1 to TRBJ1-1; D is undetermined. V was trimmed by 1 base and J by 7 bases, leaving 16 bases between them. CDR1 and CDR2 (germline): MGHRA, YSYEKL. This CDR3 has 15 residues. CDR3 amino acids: CASSQGRIRQDEAFF. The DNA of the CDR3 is TGCGCCAGCAGCCAAGGCAGGATCCGGCAGGATGAAGCTTTCTTT.

For the CDR3, the DNA is TGTGCCAGCAGTACCCGGGACAGGGGGTACTATGGCTACACCTTC. Protein: CASSTRDRGYYGYTF. This chain links TRBV6-5 with TRBJ1-2, with TRBD1 identical over 11 bases. The CDR3 extends over 15 amino acids. The germline CDR1 and CDR2 sequences are MNHEY and SVGAGI. V gave up 5 bases and J gave up 3 bases; unmatched junction bases: 5.

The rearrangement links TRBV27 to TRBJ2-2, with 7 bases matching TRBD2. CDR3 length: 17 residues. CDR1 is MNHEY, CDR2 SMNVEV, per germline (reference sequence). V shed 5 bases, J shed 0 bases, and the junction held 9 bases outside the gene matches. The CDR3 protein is CASSPGRAASNTGELFF. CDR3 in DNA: TGTGCCAGCAGTCCGGGGAGGGCTGCATCGAACACCGGGGAGCTGTTTTTT.

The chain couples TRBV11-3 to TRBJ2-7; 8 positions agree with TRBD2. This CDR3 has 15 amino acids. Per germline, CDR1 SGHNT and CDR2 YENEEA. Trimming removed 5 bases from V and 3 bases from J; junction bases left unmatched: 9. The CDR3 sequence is CASSNGEREFYEQYF. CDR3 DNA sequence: TGTGCCAGCAGCAACGGGGAGCGGGAGTTCTACGAGCAGTACTTC.

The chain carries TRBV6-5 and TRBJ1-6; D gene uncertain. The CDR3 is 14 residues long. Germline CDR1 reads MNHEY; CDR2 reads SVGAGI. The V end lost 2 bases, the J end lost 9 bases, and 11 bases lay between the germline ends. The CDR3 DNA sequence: TGTGCCAGCAGTTACCAAGGCCGGGGTTCACCCCTCCACTTT. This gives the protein CASSYQGRGSPLHF.

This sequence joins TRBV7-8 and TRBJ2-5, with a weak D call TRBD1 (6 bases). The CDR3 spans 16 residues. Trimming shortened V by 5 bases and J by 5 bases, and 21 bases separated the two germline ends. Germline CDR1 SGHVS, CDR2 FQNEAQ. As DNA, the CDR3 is TGTGCCAGCAGCAAACTAACAGGGATAGGTTGGGAGACCCAGTACTTC. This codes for CASSKLTGIGWETQYF.

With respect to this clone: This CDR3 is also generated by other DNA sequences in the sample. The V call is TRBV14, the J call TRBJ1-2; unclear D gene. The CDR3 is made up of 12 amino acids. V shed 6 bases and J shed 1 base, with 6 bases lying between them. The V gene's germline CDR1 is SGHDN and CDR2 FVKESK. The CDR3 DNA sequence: TGTGCCAGCAGTCCTATTAACTATGGCTACACCTTC. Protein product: CASSPINYGYTF.

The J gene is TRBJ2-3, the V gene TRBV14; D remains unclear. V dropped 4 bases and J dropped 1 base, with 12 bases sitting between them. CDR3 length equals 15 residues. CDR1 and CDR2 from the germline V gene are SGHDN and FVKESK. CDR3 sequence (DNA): TGTGCCAGCAGCCGATTCGATCTACGCACAGATACGCAGTATTTT. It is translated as CASSRFDLRTDTQYF.